This T cell receptor beta chain emerged from a study of shared clonotypes between healthy human individuals. Findings of the study overall: For naive CD4 cells, roughly 5.5% of clonotypes were shared across a handful of donors.

Data came from immunoSEQ multiplex PCR; TCRdb stores just in-frame clones and leaves some out. The sample yields over a million clones, around 78% seen once. Germline V gives CDR1 MNHEY, CDR2 SMNVEV (reference sequence). V was shortened by 5 bases and J by 0 bases, with 28 bases between the two germline ends. This CDR3 comprises 21 residues. Every donor was a Caucasian adult from Nashville, Tennessee. Researchers partitioned CD4+ cells into CD45RA+ naive and CD45RA-negative memory subsets. Concerning this clone: Its antigen is not identified.

The sequence came from a man between 18 and 29 years old in good health. Some clones in this sample may be carry-over from other donors' samples. The J gene is TRBJ1-4, the V gene TRBV27; maybe TRBD1 (6 bases). Sequenced sample: memory CD4+ T cells from PBMCs. Subset reported: CD45RA-negative fraction. The CDR3 region has the DNA TGTGCCAGCAGTGATAATCGCCGGGACACACTTAGGCCGGCAACTAATGAAAAACTGTTTTTT. It encodes CASSDNRRDTLRPATNEKLFF.